Below, one T cell receptor beta chain is given with its context. Antigen unknown. Unique molecular identifiers were incorporated during preparation of the TCRbeta library. TCRdb re-analysed the PCR reads in MiXCR, keeping a single row per CDR3 protein. The sample records about 980,000 distinct CDR3 sequences, under 30% being singletons. V lost 3 bases, J lost 8 bases, and 14 bases lay in between. Germline CDR1 reads KGHSH; CDR2 reads LQKENI. The CDR3 spans 13 residues. The source of the sample is a study of T-cell reconstitution after alpha-beta-depleted transplantation in children. Whole-study results and caveats: Several hundred rapidly expanded clones from non-depleted graft cells reportedly supplied alpha-beta T cells about two months post-transplant. Among T cells one year after transplant, newly produced cells accounted for most counts and diversity.

The sample here was PBMCs, mostly from graft donor cells, taken 360 days after TCRalphabeta/CD19-depleted stem cell transplant. The gene calls are TRBV18 and TRBJ2-7; D possibly matches TRBD1 or TRBD2 (7 bases each). The source of this sequence is a boy under two years old who had a stem cell transplant for SCID, so the T cells may come from the graft donor. CDR3 nucleotides: TGTGCCAGCTCACCCGACAGGGAGGGGAAGCAGTACTTC. It yields the protein CASSPDREGKQYF.